The 18 T cell receptor beta chains listed next were all sequenced from one sample in a study of CD8 T cells in Susac syndrome. Reverse transcription of about 0.45 to 1 ug RNA was performed with random hexamers. TCRdb itself ran the immunoSEQ multiplex PCR reads through MiXCR, one entry per CDR3 protein. There are about 300,000 distinct CDR3 sequences in the sample; 92% occur only once, and about 0.07% lies in the top ten. Sequenced: CD4+ T cells from PBMCs. Receptors originate from a human donor with multiple sclerosis.

This CDR3 is CAWNPTAGAYNEQFF. CDR3 sequence (DNA): TGTGCCTGGAACCCGACAGCGGGAGCCTACAATGAGCAGTTCTTC. The gene calls are TRBV30 and TRBJ2-1; the match to TRBD2 covers 8 bases. CDR1 GTSNPN and CDR2 SVGIG come from the germline V gene (reference sequence). With 4 bases clipped from V and 2 bases from J, the junction kept 7 bases outside the gene matches. The CDR3 has 15 amino acids. The complete variable domain, with remaining parts taken from reference TRBV30 and TRBJ2-1, reads SQTIHQWPATLVQPVGSPLSLECTVEGTSNPNLYWYRQAAGRGLQLLFYSVGIGQISSEVPQNLSASRPQDRQFILSSKKLLLSDSGFYLCAWNPTAGAYNEQFFGPGTRLTVL.

The J gene is TRBJ1-1, the V gene TRBV14; no reliable D call. The V gene's germline CDR1 is SGHDN and CDR2 FVKESK. The CDR3 totals 15 residues. Between the trimmed V and J ends, which lost 8 bases and 1 base, there was a span of 17 bases. The chain's CDR3 is CASRRDFSPNTEAFF. In DNA, the CDR3 is TGTGCCAGCCGAAGAGACTTCTCTCCGAACACTGAAGCTTTCTTT.

The chain employs TRBV3-1 and TRBJ2-7; tentative D call: TRBD1 (6 bases). The germline gives CDR1 LGHDT, CDR2 YNNKEL (reference sequence). Trimming cost V 4 bases and J 6 bases, with 16 bases left between them. This CDR3 contains 14 residues. CDR3 in DNA: TGTGCCAGCAGCCCCGGGACGGGCAGGGGCGAGCAGTACTTC. Translating it yields CASSPGTGRGEQYF.

The V gene is TRBV14, the J gene TRBJ2-7; either TRBD1 or TRBD2 may fit D (6 bases each). The germline V gene encodes CDR1 SGHDN and CDR2 FVKESK. V lost 3 bases to trimming and J lost 4 bases, with 16 bases between them. This CDR3 has 15 amino acids. CDR3 loop: CASSHLRRGSYEQYF. The CDR3 region has the DNA TGTGCCAGCAGCCATCTCAGGAGGGGGAGTTACGAGCAGTACTTC.

The gene calls are TRBV4-1 and TRBJ2-3, with 7 bases identical to TRBD1. Unmatched junction bases numbered 6, after V lost 2 bases and J lost 4 bases. The length of the CDR3 is 15 residues. Germline V gene lookup returns CDR1 MGHRA and CDR2 YSYEKL. The CDR3 bases are TGCGCCAGCAGCCAAAGACAGGGTGGCTCAGATACGCAGTATTTT. This codes for CASSQRQGGSDTQYF.

This clonotype has only one observation. CDR3 in amino acids: CAISESLSNEQFF. CDR3 DNA sequence: TGTGCCATCAGTGAGTCCCTGTCCAATGAGCAGTTCTTC. V is TRBV10-3 and J is TRBJ2-1; D not resolved. CDR1 ENHRY and CDR2 SYGVKD come from the germline V gene. The V and J ends lost 0 bases and 6 bases respectively, with 6 bases between them. There are 13 residues in the CDR3.

Here the CDR3 DNA reads TGCAGTGCTAGTGTACCGGGGACAGATACGCAGTATTTT. Translation gives CSASVPGTDTQYF. V and J are TRBV20-1 and TRBJ2-3, with TRBD2 as a possible D gene (5 bases). With 3 bases removed from V and 3 bases from J, the gap between germline ends came to 10 bases. Germline V gives CDR1 DFQATT, CDR2 SNEGSKA (reference sequence). The CDR3 loop spans 13 amino acids.

This clonotype was seen only once. The CDR3 reads CASSAGGPDTQYF. Here the CDR3 DNA reads TGTGCCAGCAGCGCCGGGGGCCCAGATACGCAGTATTTT. The chain has TRBV9 and TRBJ2-3; D may correspond to TRBD1 or TRBD2 (6 bases each). The CDR3 is 13 amino acids. The germline V gene encodes CDR1 SGDLS and CDR2 YYNGEE. The germline V and J ends were trimmed by 3 bases and 4 bases, with 9 bases remaining between them.

This sequence joins TRBV18 and TRBJ1-1; D remains unclear. Trimming stripped 4 bases from V and 7 bases from J, with 13 bases between. The CDR3 totals 13 residues. Germline CDR1 and CDR2: KGHSH and LQKENI. As DNA, the CDR3 is TGTGCCAGCTCACTCTCGGACGGGGATGAAGCTTTCTTT. Protein sequence: CASSLSDGDEAFF. Based on the CDR3 plus reference TRBV18 and TRBJ1-1, the full variable domain is NAGVMQNPRHLVRRRGQEARLRCSPMKGHSHVYWYRQLPEEGLKFMVYLQKENIIDESGMPKERFSAEFPKEGPSILRIQQVVRGDSAAYFCASSLSDGDEAFFGQGTRLTVV.

The chain joins TRBV7-2 to TRBJ2-7; weak D call: TRBD1 (5 bases). This CDR3 spans 14 amino acids. The germline gives CDR1 SGHTA, CDR2 FQGNSA. V was clipped by 0 bases and J by 5 bases, with 11 bases between them. The CDR3 here is CASSLAAGSHEQYF. CDR3 DNA sequence: TGTGCCAGCAGCTTAGCGGCAGGGTCCCACGAGCAGTACTTC. Using reference TRBV7-2 and TRBJ2-7 for the parts outside the CDR3, the full variable domain is GAGVSQSPSNKVTEKGKDVELRCDPISGHTALYWYRQSLGQGLEFLIYFQGNSAPDKSGLPSDRFSAERTGGSVSTLTIQRTQQEDSAVYLCASSLAAGSHEQYFGPGTRLTVT.

CDR3 sequence (DNA): TGTGCCTGGAGAGCATTCATGAACACTGAAGCTTTCTTT. Protein: CAWRAFMNTEAFF. This chain uses TRBV30 with TRBJ1-1; D remains unclear. The CDR3 contains 13 residues. Germline CDR1 is GTSNPN and CDR2 is SVGIG (reference sequence). V was cut by 3 bases and J by 0 bases, with 8 bases left in between.

The chain carries TRBV3-1 and TRBJ2-7; no definite D call. Trimming pared 1 base from V and 7 bases from J, leaving 8 bases between. CDR1 is LGHDT, CDR2 YNNKEL, per germline (reference sequence). The CDR3 has 12 amino acids. The CDR3 nucleotides are TGTGCCAGCAGCCAAGGCGGCTTGGAGCAGTACTTC. It yields the protein CASSQGGLEQYF.

The rearrangement uses TRBV7-2 and TRBJ1-1, with 11 bases lining up with TRBD1. The germline V gene encodes CDR1 SGHTA and CDR2 FQGNSA. CDR3 length: 14 amino acids. V trimming: 5 bases; J trimming: 8 bases; junction bases outside the gene matches: 7. The CDR3 spells CASSAMDRGPEAFF. CDR3 sequence (DNA): TGTGCCAGCAGCGCTATGGACAGGGGGCCAGAAGCTTTCTTT.

This chain links TRBV2 with TRBJ2-3; TRBD2 agrees at 13 bases. This CDR3 comprises 15 residues. Germline V gives CDR1 SNHLY, CDR2 FYNNEI. V lost 5 bases to trimming and J lost 6 bases; unmatched junction nucleotides: 5. The CDR3 is CASSPGLAGWDTQYF. The CDR3 DNA is TGTGCCAGCAGTCCGGGACTAGCGGGGTGGGATACGCAGTATTTT. Complete variable domain (other parts from reference TRBV2 and TRBJ2-3): EPEVTQTPSHQVTQMGQEVILRCVPISNHLYFYWYRQILGQKVEFLVSFYNNEISEKSEIFDDQFSVERPDGSNFTLKIRSTKLEDSAMYFCASSPGLAGWDTQYFGPGTRLTVL.

As DNA, the CDR3 is TGTGCCAGCTCACCCGACGGTCCGTCCTACGAGCAGTACTTC. Translation: CASSPDGPSYEQYF. This sequence joins TRBV18 and TRBJ2-7; D gene unclear. CDR3 size: 14 residues. Trimming took off 3 bases at V and 1 base at J, with 10 bases between the two ends. In germline, CDR1 is KGHSH, CDR2 LQKENI. Based on the CDR3 plus reference TRBV18 and TRBJ2-7, the full variable domain is NAGVMQNPRHLVRRRGQEARLRCSPMKGHSHVYWYRQLPEEGLKFMVYLQKENIIDESGMPKERFSAEFPKEGPSILRIQQVVRGDSAAYFCASSPDGPSYEQYFGPGTRLTVT.

V and J are TRBV7-8 and TRBJ2-7; D possibly corresponds to TRBD1 (6 bases). The CDR3 has 16 residues. Germline CDR1 and CDR2: SGHVS and FQNEAQ. Between the trimmed V and J ends, which lost 2 bases and 2 bases, there was a span of 16 bases. In DNA, the CDR3 is TGTGCCAGCAGCTTACGGCGGAGTACAGGGCCCTACGAGCAGTACTTC. It is translated as CASSLRRSTGPYEQYF.

The chain combines TRBV5-1 with TRBJ2-5, with D perhaps matching TRBD2 (6 bases). Germline assignment: CDR1 SGHRS and CDR2 YFSETQ. This CDR3 is 15 amino acids long. V dropped 0 bases and J dropped 4 bases, with 13 bases sitting between them. The CDR3 protein is CASSLEAGRRETQYF. The CDR3 DNA sequence: TGCGCCAGCAGCTTGGAGGCAGGGAGGAGAGAGACCCAGTACTTC.

This chain uses TRBV20-1 with TRBJ2-1; D is unclear. From germline, CDR1 is DFQATT and CDR2 SNEGSKA (reference sequence). The V and J ends lost 0 bases and 2 bases respectively, with 14 bases between them. This CDR3 region has 16 residues. This chain's CDR3 is CSARDRRPRAYNEQFF. In DNA form, the CDR3 reads TGCAGTGCTAGAGATCGCAGACCGCGCGCCTACAATGAGCAGTTCTTC.